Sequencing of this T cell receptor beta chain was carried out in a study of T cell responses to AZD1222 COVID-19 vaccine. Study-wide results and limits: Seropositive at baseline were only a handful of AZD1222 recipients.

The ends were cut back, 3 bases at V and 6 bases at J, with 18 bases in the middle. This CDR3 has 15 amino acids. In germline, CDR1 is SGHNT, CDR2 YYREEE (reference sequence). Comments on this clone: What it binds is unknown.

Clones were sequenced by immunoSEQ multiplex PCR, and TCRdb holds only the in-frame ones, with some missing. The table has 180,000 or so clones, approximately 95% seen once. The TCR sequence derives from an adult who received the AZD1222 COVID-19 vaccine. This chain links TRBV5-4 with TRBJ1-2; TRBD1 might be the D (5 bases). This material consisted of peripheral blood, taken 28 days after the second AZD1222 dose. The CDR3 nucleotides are TGTGCCAGCAGCTCGGGCACGGGGCGCGCAAATGGCTACACCTTC. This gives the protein CASSSGTGRANGYTF. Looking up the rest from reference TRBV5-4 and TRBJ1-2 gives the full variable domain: ETGVTQSPTHLIKTRGQQVTLRCSSQSGHNTVSWYQQALGQGPQFIFQYYREEENGRGNFPPRFSGLQFPNYSSELNVNALELDDSALYLCASSSGTGRANGYTFGSGTRLTVV.